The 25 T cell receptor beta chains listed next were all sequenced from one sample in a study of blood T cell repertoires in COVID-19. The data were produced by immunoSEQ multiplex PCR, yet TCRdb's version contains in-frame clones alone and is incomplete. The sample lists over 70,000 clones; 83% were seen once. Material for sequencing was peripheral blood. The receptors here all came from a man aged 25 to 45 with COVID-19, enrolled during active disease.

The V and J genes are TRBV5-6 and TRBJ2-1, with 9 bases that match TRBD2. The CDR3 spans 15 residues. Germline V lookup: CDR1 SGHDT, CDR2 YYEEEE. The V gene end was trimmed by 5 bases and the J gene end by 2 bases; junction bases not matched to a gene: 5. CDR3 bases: TGTGCCAGCAGTACTAGCGGGCCCACCTACAATGAGCAGTTCTTC. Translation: CASSTSGPTYNEQFF.

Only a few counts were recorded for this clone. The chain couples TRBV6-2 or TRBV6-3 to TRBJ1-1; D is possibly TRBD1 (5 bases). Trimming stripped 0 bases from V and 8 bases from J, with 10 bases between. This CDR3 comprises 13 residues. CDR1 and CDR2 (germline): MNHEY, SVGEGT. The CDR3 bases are TGTGCCAGCAGTTACTCCGGGACTTTCGAAGCTTTCTTT. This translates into CASSYSGTFEAFF.

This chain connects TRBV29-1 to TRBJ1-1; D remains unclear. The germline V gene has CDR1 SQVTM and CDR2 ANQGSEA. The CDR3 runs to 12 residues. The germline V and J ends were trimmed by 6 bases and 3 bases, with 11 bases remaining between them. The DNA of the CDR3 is TGCAGCGTGGTTCACCGGGACACTGAAGCTTTCTTT. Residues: CSVVHRDTEAFF.

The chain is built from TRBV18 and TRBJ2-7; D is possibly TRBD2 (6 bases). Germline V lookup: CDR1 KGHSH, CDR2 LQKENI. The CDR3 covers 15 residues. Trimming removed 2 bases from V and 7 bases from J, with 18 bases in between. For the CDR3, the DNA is TGTGCCAGCTCACCATGGAAGGAGGGGAGTCGGGAGCAGTACTTC. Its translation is CASSPWKEGSREQYF.

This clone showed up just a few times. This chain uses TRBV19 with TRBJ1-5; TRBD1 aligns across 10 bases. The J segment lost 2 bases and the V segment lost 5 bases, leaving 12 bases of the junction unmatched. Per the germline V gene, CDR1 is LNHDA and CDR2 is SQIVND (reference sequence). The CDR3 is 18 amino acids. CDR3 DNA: TGTGCCAGTAGTTCTAGAAACCGGGACAGGGGTGGCAATCAGCCCCAGCATTTT. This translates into CASSSRNRDRGGNQPQHF.

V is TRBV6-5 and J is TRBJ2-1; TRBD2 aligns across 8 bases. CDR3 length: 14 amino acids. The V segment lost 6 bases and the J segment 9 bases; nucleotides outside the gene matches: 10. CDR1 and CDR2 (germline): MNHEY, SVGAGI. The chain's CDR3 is CASRARGGTSEQFF. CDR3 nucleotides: TGTGCCAGCAGGGCTCGGGGGGGGACCAGTGAGCAGTTCTTC.

The CDR3 DNA follows: TGTGCCAGCAGCCCTGGGACAGGGCTGAACACCGGGGAGCTGTTTTTT. Amino acids: CASSPGTGLNTGELFF. The V call is TRBV11-1, the J call TRBJ2-2, with 9 bases aligning to TRBD1. The CDR3 is made up of 16 amino acids. Germline CDR1 SGHAT, CDR2 FQDESV (reference sequence). The V gene end was trimmed by 5 bases and the J gene end by 1 base; junction bases not matched to a gene: 5.

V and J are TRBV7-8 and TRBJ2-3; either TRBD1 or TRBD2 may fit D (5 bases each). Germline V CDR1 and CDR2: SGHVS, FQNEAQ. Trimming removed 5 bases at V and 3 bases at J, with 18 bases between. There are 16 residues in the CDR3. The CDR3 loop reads CASSLGTSGETDTQYF. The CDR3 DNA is TGTGCCAGCAGCCTAGGGACCTCCGGGGAAACAGATACGCAGTATTTT.

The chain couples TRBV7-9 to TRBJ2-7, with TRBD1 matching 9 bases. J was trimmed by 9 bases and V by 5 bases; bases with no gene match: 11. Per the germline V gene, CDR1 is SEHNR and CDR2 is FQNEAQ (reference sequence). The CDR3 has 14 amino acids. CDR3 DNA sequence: TGTGCCAGCAGCGAAACCGGGACAGGGCTTTGGCAGTACTTC. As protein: CASSETGTGLWQYF.

In nucleotides, the CDR3 is TGTGCCACCTCCTGGGGCAGCAATCAGCCCCAGCATTTT. It translates to CATSWGSNQPQHF. The rearrangement links TRBV28 to TRBJ1-5; D may be TRBD1 (5 bases). Germline V gene lookup returns CDR1 MDHEN and CDR2 SYDVKM. V shed 10 bases and J shed 1 base, with 11 bases lying between them. The CDR3 is 13 amino acids.

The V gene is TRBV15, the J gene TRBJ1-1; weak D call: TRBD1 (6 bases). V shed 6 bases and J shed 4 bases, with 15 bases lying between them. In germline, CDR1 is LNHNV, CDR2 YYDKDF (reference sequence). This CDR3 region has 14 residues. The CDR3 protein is CATREGGFGTEAFF. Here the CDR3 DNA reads TGTGCCACCAGGGAAGGGGGTTTTGGCACTGAAGCTTTCTTT.

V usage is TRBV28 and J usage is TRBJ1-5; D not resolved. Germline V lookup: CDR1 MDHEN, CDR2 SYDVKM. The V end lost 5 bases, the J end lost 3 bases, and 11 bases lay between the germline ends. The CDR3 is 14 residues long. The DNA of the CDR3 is TGTGCCAGCAGTGCTGTCCAGGTCAATCAGCCCCAGCATTTT. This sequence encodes CASSAVQVNQPQHF.

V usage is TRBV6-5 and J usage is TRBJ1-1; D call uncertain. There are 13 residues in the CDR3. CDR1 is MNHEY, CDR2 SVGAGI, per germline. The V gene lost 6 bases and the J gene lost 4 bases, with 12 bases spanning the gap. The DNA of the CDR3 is TGTGCCAGCAGGGCAGCGGGTGCCACTGAAGCTTTCTTT. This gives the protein CASRAAGATEAFF.

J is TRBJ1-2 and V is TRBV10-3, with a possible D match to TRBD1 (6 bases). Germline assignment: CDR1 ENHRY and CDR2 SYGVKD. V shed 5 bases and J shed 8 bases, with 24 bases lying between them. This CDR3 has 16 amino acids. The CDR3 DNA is TGTGCCATCAGTCCCCGGGGCCCTTCGACGGGGGGCGGCTACACCTTC. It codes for CAISPRGPSTGGGYTF.

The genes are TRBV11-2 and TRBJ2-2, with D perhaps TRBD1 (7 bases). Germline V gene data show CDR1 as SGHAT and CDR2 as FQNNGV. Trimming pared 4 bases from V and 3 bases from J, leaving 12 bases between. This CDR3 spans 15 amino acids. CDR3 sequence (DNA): TGTGCCAGCAGCTCCAGGGGGGCGGACACCGGGGAGCTGTTTTTT. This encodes CASSSRGADTGELFF. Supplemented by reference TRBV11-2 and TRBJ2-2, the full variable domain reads EAGVAQSPRYKIIEKRQSVAFWCNPISGHATLYWYQQILGQGPKLLIQFQNNGVVDDSQLPKDRFSAERLKGVDSTLKIQPAKLEDSAVYLCASSSRGADTGELFFGEGSRLTVL.

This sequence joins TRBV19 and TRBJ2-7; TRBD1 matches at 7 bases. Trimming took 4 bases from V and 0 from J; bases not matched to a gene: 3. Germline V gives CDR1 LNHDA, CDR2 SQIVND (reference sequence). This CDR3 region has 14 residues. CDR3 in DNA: TGTGCCAGTAGTACGGGACAGTCCTCCTACGAGCAGTACTTC. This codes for CASSTGQSSYEQYF. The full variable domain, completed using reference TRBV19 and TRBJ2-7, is DGGITQSPKYLFRKEGQNVTLSCEQNLNHDAMYWYRQDPGQGLRLIYYSQIVNDFQKGDIAEGYSVSREKKESFPLTVTSAQKNPTAFYLCASSTGQSSYEQYFGPGTRLTVT.

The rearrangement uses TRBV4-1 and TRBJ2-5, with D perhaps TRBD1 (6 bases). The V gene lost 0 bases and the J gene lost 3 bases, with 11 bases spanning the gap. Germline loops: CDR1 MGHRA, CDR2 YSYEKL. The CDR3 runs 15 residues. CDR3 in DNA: TGCGCCAGCAGCCAAGAATCCAGGGGAAAAGAGACCCAGTACTTC. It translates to CASSQESRGKETQYF.

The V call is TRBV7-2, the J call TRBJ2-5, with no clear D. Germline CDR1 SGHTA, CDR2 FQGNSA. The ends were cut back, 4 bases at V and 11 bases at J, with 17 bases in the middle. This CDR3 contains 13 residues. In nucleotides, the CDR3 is TGTGCCAGCAGCTCACCGCCCGACGGGTCTCAGTACTTC. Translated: CASSSPPDGSQYF.

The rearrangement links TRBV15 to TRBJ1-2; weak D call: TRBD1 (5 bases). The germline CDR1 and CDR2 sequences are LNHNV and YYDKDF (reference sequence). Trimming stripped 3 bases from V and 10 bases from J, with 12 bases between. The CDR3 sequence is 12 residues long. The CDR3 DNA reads TGTGCCACCAGCAGCATCGGACATAACTACACCTTC. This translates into CATSSIGHNYTF.

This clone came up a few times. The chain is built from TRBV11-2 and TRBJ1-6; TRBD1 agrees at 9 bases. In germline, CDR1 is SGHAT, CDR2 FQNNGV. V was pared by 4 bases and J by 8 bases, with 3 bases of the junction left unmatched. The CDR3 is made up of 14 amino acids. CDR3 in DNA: TGTGCCAGCAGCTATTGGACAGGGGATTCACCCCTCCACTTT. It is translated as CASSYWTGDSPLHF. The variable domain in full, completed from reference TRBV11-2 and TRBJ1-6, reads EAGVAQSPRYKIIEKRQSVAFWCNPISGHATLYWYQQILGQGPKLLIQFQNNGVVDDSQLPKDRFSAERLKGVDSTLKIQPAKLEDSAVYLCASSYWTGDSPLHFGNGTRLTVT.

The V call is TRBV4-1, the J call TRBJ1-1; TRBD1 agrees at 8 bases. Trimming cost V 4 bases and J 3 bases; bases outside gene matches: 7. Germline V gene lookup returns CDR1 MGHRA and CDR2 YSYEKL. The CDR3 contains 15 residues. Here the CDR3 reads CASSRTGGRDTEAFF. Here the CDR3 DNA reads TGCGCCAGCAGCCGAACAGGGGGAAGGGACACTGAAGCTTTCTTT.

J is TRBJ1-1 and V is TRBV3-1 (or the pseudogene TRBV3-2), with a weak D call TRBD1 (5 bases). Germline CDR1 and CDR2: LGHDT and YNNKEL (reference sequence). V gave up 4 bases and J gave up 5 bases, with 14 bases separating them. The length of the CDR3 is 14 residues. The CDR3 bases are TGTGCCAGCAGCCCACGGAGGGGTTGGACTGAAGCTTTCTTT. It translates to CASSPRRGWTEAFF.

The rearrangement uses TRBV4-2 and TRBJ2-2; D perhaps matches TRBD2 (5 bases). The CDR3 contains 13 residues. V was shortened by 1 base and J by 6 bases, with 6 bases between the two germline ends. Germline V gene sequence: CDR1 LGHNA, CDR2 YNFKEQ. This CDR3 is CASSQGSAGELFF. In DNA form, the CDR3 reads TGTGCCAGCAGCCAAGGTAGCGCCGGGGAGCTGTTTTTT.

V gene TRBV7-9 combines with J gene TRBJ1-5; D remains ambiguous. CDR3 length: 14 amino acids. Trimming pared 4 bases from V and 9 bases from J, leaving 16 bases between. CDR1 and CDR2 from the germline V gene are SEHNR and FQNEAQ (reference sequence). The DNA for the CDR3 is TGTGCCAGCAGCTCCCTCGGCTCCGGAGGGCCCCAGCATTTT. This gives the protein CASSSLGSGGPQHF.

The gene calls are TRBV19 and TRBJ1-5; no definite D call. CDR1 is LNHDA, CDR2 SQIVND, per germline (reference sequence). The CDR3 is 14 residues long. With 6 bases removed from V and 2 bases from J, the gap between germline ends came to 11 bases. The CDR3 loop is CASRSGGGNQPQHF. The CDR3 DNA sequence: TGTGCCAGTAGATCGGGCGGGGGCAATCAGCCCCAGCATTTT.